This T cell receptor beta chain was profiled in a study of cytomegalovirus exposure and HLA in healthy donors. The CDR3 extends over 16 amino acids. Germline V lookup: CDR1 MNHEY, CDR2 SMNVEV (reference sequence). With 5 bases clipped from V and 2 bases from J, the junction kept 7 bases outside the gene matches. PCR used 60 Vbeta primers and 13 Jbeta primers. Assay used: immunoSEQ multiplex PCR; TCRdb lists only in-frame clones, some missing. The data show roughly 100,000 clones, over 8% seen once. The TCR comes from a man between 45 and 60 years old in good health and CMV-seropositive. This chain connects TRBV27 to TRBJ2-3; TRBD2 agrees at 10 bases. The sequencing sample was made of PBMCs. CDR3 sequence: CASSPASGSLTDTQYF. CDR3 nucleotides: TGTGCCAGCAGTCCGGCTAGCGGGAGCCTCACAGATACGCAGTATTTT.